Below, 12 T cell receptor beta chains from the same sample are listed, as sequenced in a study of a mutant IDH1 vaccine in newly diagnosed glioma. Time point described: week 11, during vaccination. All doses held 300 ug of mutant IDH1 20-mer peptide, with topical imiquimod. Sequenced by immunoSEQ multiplex PCR; TCRdb stores in-frame clones only, minus some. The table lists about 25,000 clones, around 77% of them singletons, with more than 7.5% in the top ten. Antigens for these TCRs are unknown. The sample was PBMCs, taken from a glioma patient whose treatment included an IDH1 peptide vaccine. The receptor set was obtained from a young woman with glioma.

The rearrangement uses TRBV4-1 and TRBJ1-2; 9 bases align to TRBD1. V trimming: 2 bases; J trimming: 7 bases; junction bases outside the gene matches: 2. CDR1 is MGHRA, CDR2 YSYEKL, per germline. The CDR3 consists of 13 residues. CDR3 sequence reads: CASSQTGGGGYTF. The CDR3 nucleotides are TGCGCCAGCAGCCAAACAGGGGGCGGTGGCTACACCTTC.

The chain carries TRBV11-3 and TRBJ2-1; D is possibly TRBD2 (6 bases). Per the germline V gene, CDR1 is SGHNT and CDR2 is YENEEA. CDR3 length: 13 amino acids. Trimming removed 5 bases from V and 9 bases from J, with 14 bases in between. The CDR3 coding sequence is TGTGCCAGCAGCGAAGCTAGCGTAGGTGAGCAGTTCTTC. Amino acids: CASSEASVGEQFF.

The chain has TRBV19 and TRBJ2-6; D is possibly TRBD2 (6 bases). Germline CDR1 reads LNHDA; CDR2 reads SQIVND (reference sequence). This CDR3 has 16 residues. V was shortened by 5 bases and J by 0 bases, with 11 bases between the two germline ends. CDR3 sequence reads: CASSSDGGSGANVLTF. CDR3 bases: TGTGCCAGTAGTTCCGACGGGGGCTCTGGGGCCAACGTCCTGACTTTC.

The rearrangement joins TRBV2 to TRBJ1-5, with D perhaps TRBD1 (5 bases). This CDR3 comprises 13 residues. V lost 6 bases and J 3 bases, leaving 9 bases between the germline ends. Germline V gives CDR1 SNHLY, CDR2 FYNNEI. The chain's CDR3 is CASSGGFNQPQHF. CDR3 sequence (DNA): TGTGCCAGCAGCGGGGGATTCAATCAGCCCCAGCATTTT.

The chain employs TRBV14 and TRBJ2-1; 7 nucleotides line up with TRBD2. Germline CDR1 is SGHDN and CDR2 is FVKESK. J lost 2 bases, V lost 0 bases, and 1 base had no gene match. The length of the CDR3 is 15 residues. The DNA of the CDR3 is TGTGCCAGCAGCCAAGATGGGGGGGCCTACAATGAGCAGTTCTTC. Protein: CASSQDGGAYNEQFF.

The chain recombines TRBV7-2 with TRBJ2-1, with no clear D. The CDR3 is made up of 15 amino acids. Trimming left V 5 bases short and J 0 bases short, with 11 bases between. Germline values: CDR1 SGHTA, CDR2 FQGNSA. The CDR3 coding sequence is TGTGCCAGCAGCCTAGGCAGTCGCTCCTACAATGAGCAGTTCTTC. Residues: CASSLGSRSYNEQFF.

This clone was seen more than once but under ten times. The chain uses TRBV10-2 and TRBJ1-1; D remains unclear. Germline CDR1 reads WSHSY; CDR2 reads SAAADI. V was clipped by 3 bases and J by 8 bases, with 7 bases between them. This CDR3 spans 11 amino acids. As DNA, the CDR3 is TGCGCCAGCAGTGATAGGCGGGAAGCTTTCTTT. Its translation: CASSDRREAFF.

The genes are TRBV19 and TRBJ1-1; tentatively, D is TRBD1 (6 bases). The CDR3 extends over 14 amino acids. Deletions cut 5 bases from V and 4 bases from J, with 14 bases between. The V gene's germline CDR1 is LNHDA and CDR2 SQIVND (reference sequence). DNA for the CDR3: TGTGCCAGTAGTCTCCGGACAGAGGGCACTGAAGCTTTCTTT. This codes for CASSLRTEGTEAFF.

This clone was seen a few times. The V call is TRBV6-5, the J call TRBJ1-1; no reliable D call. The germline V and J ends were trimmed by 10 bases and 4 bases, with 10 bases remaining between them. Germline CDR1 and CDR2: MNHEY and SVGAGI. The CDR3 runs 11 residues. The CDR3: CAIRRGTEAFF. Here the CDR3 DNA reads TGTGCCATCCGACGGGGCACTGAAGCTTTCTTT.

The chain uses TRBV11-2 and TRBJ1-1, with 9 bases matching TRBD1. Germline V CDR1 and CDR2: SGHAT, FQNNGV. This CDR3 is built from 14 residues. V was pared by 0 bases and J by 4 bases, with 0 bases of the junction left unmatched. CDR3 loop: CASSLEQGATEAFF. The CDR3 DNA follows: TGTGCCAGCAGCTTAGAACAGGGGGCCACTGAAGCTTTCTTT.

CDR3 sequence reads: CASSEALRLEQYF. The DNA of the CDR3 is TGTGCCAGCAGTGAAGCGCTTCGTCTCGAGCAGTACTTC. V and J are TRBV2 and TRBJ2-7, with D unresolved. Trimming shortened V by 0 bases and J by 6 bases, and 9 bases separated the two germline ends. CDR1 and CDR2 from the germline V gene are SNHLY and FYNNEI. The CDR3 spans 13 residues.

The chain is built from TRBV7-2 and TRBJ1-5, with D uncertain. CDR3 length equals 16 residues. Trimming shortened V by 5 bases and J by 2 bases, and 16 bases separated the two germline ends. The germline V gene encodes CDR1 SGHTA and CDR2 FQGNSA. The CDR3 DNA reads TGTGCCAGCAGCCTGGGCGGGGATCCTCGCAATCAGCCCCAGCATTTT. Amino acid sequence: CASSLGGDPRNQPQHF.